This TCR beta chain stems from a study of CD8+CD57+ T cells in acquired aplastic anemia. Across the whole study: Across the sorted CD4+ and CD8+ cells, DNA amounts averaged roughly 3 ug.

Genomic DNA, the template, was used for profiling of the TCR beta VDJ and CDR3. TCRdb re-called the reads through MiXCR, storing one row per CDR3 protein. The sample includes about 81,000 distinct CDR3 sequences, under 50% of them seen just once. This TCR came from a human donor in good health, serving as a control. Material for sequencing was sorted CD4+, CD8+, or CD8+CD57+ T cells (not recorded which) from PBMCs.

CDR3 region: CATSSKTFAGGNTIYF. The CDR3, as DNA: TGTGCCACCAGCAGTAAGACTTTCGCAGGTGGAAACACCATATATTTT. The chain couples TRBV15 to TRBJ1-3, with D unresolved. Trimming removed 3 bases from V and 3 bases from J, with 15 bases in between. Germline assignment: CDR1 LNHNV and CDR2 YYDKDF (reference sequence). The CDR3 is 16 amino acids.